This TCR beta chain was recorded in a study of regulatory T cells in long-lasting Graves disease. Study-wide points: Only a small sample size was used, which may have cut accuracy.

TCR beta libraries were built with iRepertoire HTBI primers and Arm-PCR of CDR3 regions. TCRdb fed the multiplex PCR reads into MiXCR, producing one record per CDR3 protein. Among fewer than 600,000 distinct CDR3 sequences listed, 22% were seen once. Trimming cost V 4 bases and J 3 bases; bases outside gene matches: 7. This CDR3 region has 15 residues. About this clonotype: What it binds is unknown.

Time point specified: persistent/refractory GD, antithyroid drugs over 5 years with positive TRAb. With RNA extracted from PBMCs as input, the TCR library was made. V is TRBV12-3 or TRBV12-4 and J is TRBJ2-3; 7 positions agree with TRBD1. The TCR originated in a female donor with Graves disease. Material: peripheral blood mononuclear cells (PBMCs), obtained when the disease was refractory, from a patient treated with antithyroid drugs. For the CDR3, the DNA is TGTGCCAGCAGTTCACCCTCGACAGGGACAGATACGCAGTATTTT. Translation: CASSSPSTGTDTQYF.